This record looks at one T cell receptor beta chain sequence and its context. Its antigen is not known. CDR1 is LGHDT and CDR2 is YNNKEL in the germline V gene (reference sequence). Trimming left V 5 bases short and J 2 bases short, with 10 bases between. This CDR3 contains 15 residues. The sample belongs to a study of T cell responses to AZD1222 COVID-19 vaccine. Regarding the study as a whole: Possibly, clonal diversity was underestimated; donors were largely white British and included more females. Once two AZD1222 doses were given, Spike-specific TCR breadth and depth went up.

The method was immunoSEQ multiplex PCR; TCRdb's version includes in-frame clones alone and lacks a portion of them. This sample has some 140,000 clones; approximately 85% occur once, and the top ten carry under 8%. Sequencing used peripheral blood, obtained 28 days after the second dose of the MenACWY control vaccine. V is TRBV3-1 (or the pseudogene TRBV3-2) and J is TRBJ2-6; D unclear. The TCR was taken from an adult who received the MenACWY meningococcal vaccine as a control. CDR3 amino acids: CASSLTTTGANVLTF. The CDR3, as DNA: TGTGCCAGCAGCTTGACCACCACTGGGGCCAACGTCCTGACTTTC.